The source of this T cell receptor beta chain is a study of control samples from healthy donors and cancer patients. Some clones are missing from TCRdb's copy, which holds only in-frame ones; the method was immunoSEQ multiplex PCR. The repertoire holds around 59,000 clones, with more than 85% as singletons. V gave up 3 bases and J gave up 6 bases; unmatched junction bases: 9. Germline V gives CDR1 MNHNS, CDR2 SASEGT. The CDR3 totals 16 residues. The chain carries TRBV6-1 and TRBJ2-1; 9 bases fit TRBD1. The sequenced sample was PBMCs. The clonotype was recovered from a man aged 35 to 55 with colorectal cancer. In DNA, the CDR3 is TGTGCCAGCAGTGATTTACCGGGACAGGGTAGCAATGAGCAGTTCTTC. It is translated as CASSDLPGQGSNEQFF.